The rows below give T cell receptor beta chains drawn from one sample of a study of identical twins. TCRdb redid the calling of the 5' RACE reads with MiXCR, one entry per CDR3 protein. This table has 200,000 to 250,000 distinct CDR3 sequences, 5.5% to 7% appearing once. These data were also filed under a second study, of yellow fever vaccine responses in identical twins.

The sample consisted of memory (CD45RO+) T cells sorted from blood. The receptors stem from a woman aged 18-35 years in good health. The CDR3 runs from the conserved cysteine through the conserved F or W. D genes are given only for firm matches. Rows give clone size only sometimes, using once, few, many, or a class for an expanded clone.

cdr3_length: 15; j_call: TRBJ2-7; d_call: TRBD2; v_call: TRBV5-1; clone_size: few; cdr3_nt: TGCGCCAGCAGCTTGGGCGCTAGCGGGAGCCACGAGCAGTACTTC; cdr3_aa: CASSLGASGSHEQYF
cdr3_length: 19; j_call: TRBJ2-2; d_call: TRBD2; v_call: TRBV15; clone_size: few; cdr3_nt: TGTGCCACCAGCAGACCCATACAACTAGCGGGGGGGGTCACCGGGGAGCTGTTTTTT; cdr3_aa: CATSRPIQLAGGVTGELFF
cdr3_length: 13; j_call: TRBJ2-3; d_call: .; v_call: TRBV4-1; clone_size: few; cdr3_nt: TGCGCCAGCAGCCAACAGGGAACAGATACGCAGTATTTT; cdr3_aa: CASSQQGTDTQYF
cdr3_length: 15; j_call: TRBJ2-5; d_call: .; v_call: TRBV7-2; clone_size: .; cdr3_nt: TGTGCCAGCAGCAGACGGGACACCCGCCGGGAGACCCAGTACTTC; cdr3_aa: CASSRRDTRRETQYF
cdr3_length: 18; j_call: TRBJ2-6; d_call: .; v_call: TRBV5-1; clone_size: few; cdr3_nt: TGCGCCAGCAGCTTCGTGGCAGGGGCCTTCTCTGGGGCCAACGTCCTGACTTTC; cdr3_aa: CASSFVAGAFSGANVLTF
cdr3_length: 15; j_call: TRBJ2-4; d_call: TRBD2; v_call: TRBV15; clone_size: .; cdr3_nt: TGTGCCACCAGCAGAGCACTAGCGGGGATGAACATTCAGTACTTC; cdr3_aa: CATSRALAGMNIQYF
cdr3_length: 16; j_call: TRBJ2-1; d_call: TRBD2; v_call: TRBV2; clone_size: many; cdr3_nt: TGTGCCAGCAGTGAGACTAGCGGGAGCGCCTACAATGAGCAGTTCTTC; cdr3_aa: CASSETSGSAYNEQFF
cdr3_length: 15; j_call: TRBJ2-3; d_call: TRBD2; v_call: TRBV28; clone_size: .; cdr3_nt: TGTGCCAGCAGTGCAGCGGGAGCTAGCACAGATACGCAGTATTTT; cdr3_aa: CASSAAGASTDTQYF
cdr3_length: 14; j_call: TRBJ2-1; d_call: .; v_call: TRBV6-4; clone_size: few; cdr3_nt: TGTGCCAGCAGTGACCCGGGACGCCCCGACGAGCAGTTCTTC; cdr3_aa: CASSDPGRPDEQFF
cdr3_length: 15; j_call: TRBJ1-2; d_call: .; v_call: TRBV5-1; clone_size: few; cdr3_nt: TGCGCCAGCAGCTGGGCCGGGCTAAAAAACTATGGCTACACCTTC; cdr3_aa: CASSWAGLKNYGYTF
cdr3_length: 14; j_call: TRBJ1-2; d_call: .; v_call: TRBV3-1; clone_size: few; cdr3_nt: TGTGCCAGCAGCCAAGAGGGGGGGCGCACGGGCTACACCTTC; cdr3_aa: CASSQEGGRTGYTF